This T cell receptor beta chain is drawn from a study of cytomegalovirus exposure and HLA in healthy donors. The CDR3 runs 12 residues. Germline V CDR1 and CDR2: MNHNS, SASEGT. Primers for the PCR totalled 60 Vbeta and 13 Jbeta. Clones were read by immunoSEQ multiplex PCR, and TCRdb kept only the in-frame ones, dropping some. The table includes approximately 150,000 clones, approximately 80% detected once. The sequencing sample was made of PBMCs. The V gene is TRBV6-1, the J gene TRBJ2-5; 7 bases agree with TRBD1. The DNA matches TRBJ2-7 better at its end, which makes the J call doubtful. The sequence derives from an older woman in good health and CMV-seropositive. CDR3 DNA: TGTGCCAGCAGCCTATACAGGGGCGAGCAGTACTTC. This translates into CASSLYRGEQYF.